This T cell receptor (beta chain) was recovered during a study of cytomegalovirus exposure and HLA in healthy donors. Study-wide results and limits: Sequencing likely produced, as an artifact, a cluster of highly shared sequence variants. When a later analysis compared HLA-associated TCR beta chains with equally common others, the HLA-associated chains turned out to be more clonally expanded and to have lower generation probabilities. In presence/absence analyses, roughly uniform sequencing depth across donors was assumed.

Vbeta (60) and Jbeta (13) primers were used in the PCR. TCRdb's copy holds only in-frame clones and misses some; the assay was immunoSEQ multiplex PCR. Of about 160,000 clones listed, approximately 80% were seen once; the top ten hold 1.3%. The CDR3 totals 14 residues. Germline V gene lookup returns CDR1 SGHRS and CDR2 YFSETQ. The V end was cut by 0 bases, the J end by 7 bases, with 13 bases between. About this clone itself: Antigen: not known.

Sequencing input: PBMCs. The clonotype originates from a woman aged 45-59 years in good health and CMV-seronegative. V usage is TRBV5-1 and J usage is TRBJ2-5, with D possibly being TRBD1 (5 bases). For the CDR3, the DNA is TGCGCCAGCAGCTTGGAACGGACATCAACGACCCAGTACTTC. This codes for CASSLERTSTTQYF.